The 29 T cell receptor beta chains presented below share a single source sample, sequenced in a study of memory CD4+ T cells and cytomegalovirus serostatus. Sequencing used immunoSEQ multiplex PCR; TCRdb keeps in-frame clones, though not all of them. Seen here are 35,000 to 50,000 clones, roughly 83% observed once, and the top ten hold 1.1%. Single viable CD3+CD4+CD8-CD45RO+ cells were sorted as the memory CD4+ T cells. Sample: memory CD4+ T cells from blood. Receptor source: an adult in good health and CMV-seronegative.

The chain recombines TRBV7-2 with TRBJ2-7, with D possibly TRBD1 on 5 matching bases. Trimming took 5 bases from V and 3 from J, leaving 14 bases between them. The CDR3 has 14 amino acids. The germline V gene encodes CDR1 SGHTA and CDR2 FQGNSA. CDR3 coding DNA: TGTGCCAGCAGCCCAGCCGACAGAGGCTACGAGCAGTACTTC. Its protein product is CASSPADRGYEQYF.

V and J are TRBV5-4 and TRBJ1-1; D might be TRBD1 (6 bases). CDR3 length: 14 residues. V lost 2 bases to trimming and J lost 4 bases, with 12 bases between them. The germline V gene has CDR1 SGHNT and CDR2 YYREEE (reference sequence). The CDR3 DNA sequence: TGTGCCAGCAGCTTAGACCAGGGGACCACTGAAGCTTTCTTT. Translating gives CASSLDQGTTEAFF.

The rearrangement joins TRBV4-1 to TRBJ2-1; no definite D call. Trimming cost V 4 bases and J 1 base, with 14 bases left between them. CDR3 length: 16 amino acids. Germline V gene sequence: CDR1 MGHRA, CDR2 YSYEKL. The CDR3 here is CASSRANLGSYNEQFF. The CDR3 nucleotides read TGCGCCAGCAGCCGCGCCAACCTAGGATCCTACAATGAGCAGTTCTTC.

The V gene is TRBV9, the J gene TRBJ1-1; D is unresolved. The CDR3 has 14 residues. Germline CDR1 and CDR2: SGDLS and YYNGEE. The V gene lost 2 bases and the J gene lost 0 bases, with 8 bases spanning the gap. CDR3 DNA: TGTGCCAGCAGCGTCAACAGTATGAACACTGAAGCTTTCTTT. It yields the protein CASSVNSMNTEAFF. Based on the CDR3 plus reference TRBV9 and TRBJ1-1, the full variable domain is DSGVTQTPKHLITATGQRVTLRCSPRSGDLSVYWYQQSLDQGLQFLIQYYNGEERAKGNILERFSAQQFPDLHSELNLSSLELGDSALYFCASSVNSMNTEAFFGQGTRLTVV.

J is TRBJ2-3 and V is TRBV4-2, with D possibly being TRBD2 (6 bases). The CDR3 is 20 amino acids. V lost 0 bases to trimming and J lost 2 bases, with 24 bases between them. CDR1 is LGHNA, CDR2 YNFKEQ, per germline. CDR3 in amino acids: CASSQELKRLVGSPTDTQYF. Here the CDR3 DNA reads TGTGCCAGCAGCCAAGAATTGAAAAGACTAGTTGGGAGCCCCACAGATACGCAGTATTTT.

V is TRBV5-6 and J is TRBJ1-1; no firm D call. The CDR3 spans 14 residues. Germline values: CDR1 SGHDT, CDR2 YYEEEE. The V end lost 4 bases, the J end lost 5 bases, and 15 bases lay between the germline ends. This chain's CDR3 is CASSLAVIGTEAFF. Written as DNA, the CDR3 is TGTGCCAGCAGCCTCGCCGTGATCGGAACTGAAGCTTTCTTT.

The CDR3 protein is CSVSQGAISYNEQFF. CDR3 nucleotides: TGCAGCGTCAGTCAGGGGGCTATTTCCTACAATGAGCAGTTCTTC. The chain combines TRBV29-1 with TRBJ2-1; TRBD1 matches at 8 bases. The junction had 8 bases not matched to a gene; V was cut back by 6 bases and J by 1 base. This CDR3 has 15 amino acids. The germline gives CDR1 SQVTM, CDR2 ANQGSEA.

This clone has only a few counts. In nucleotides, the CDR3 is TGTGCTAGTGGTTCGGGTCGCTCCCTCTACGAGCAGTACTTC. Translating it yields CASGSGRSLYEQYF. The J gene is TRBJ2-7, the V gene TRBV12-5, with D hard to call. V dropped 4 bases and J dropped 3 bases, with 13 bases sitting between them. The CDR3 is made up of 14 amino acids. Looked up from germline, CDR1 is LGHNT and CDR2 is FRNRAP. Supplemented by reference TRBV12-5 and TRBJ2-7, the full variable domain reads DARVTQTPRHKVTEMGQEVTMRCQPILGHNTVFWYRQTMMQGLELLAYFRNRAPLDDSGMPKDRFSAEMPDATLATLKIQPSEPRDSAVYFCASGSGRSLYEQYFGPGTRLTVT.

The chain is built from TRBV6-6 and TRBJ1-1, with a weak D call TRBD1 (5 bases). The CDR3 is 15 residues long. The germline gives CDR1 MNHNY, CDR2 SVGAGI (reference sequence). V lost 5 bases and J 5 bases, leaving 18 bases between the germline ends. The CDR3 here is CASSPWRGIGTEAFF. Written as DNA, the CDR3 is TGTGCCAGCAGTCCATGGAGGGGAATTGGGACTGAAGCTTTCTTT.

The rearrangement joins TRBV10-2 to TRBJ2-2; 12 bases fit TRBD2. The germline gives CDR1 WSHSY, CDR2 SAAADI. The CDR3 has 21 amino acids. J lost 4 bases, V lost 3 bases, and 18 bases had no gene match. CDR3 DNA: TGCGCCAGCAGTGACTTTATGACTAGCGGGAGTAGGTCCGGGGGCACCGGGGAGCTGTTTTTT. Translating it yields CASSDFMTSGSRSGGTGELFF.

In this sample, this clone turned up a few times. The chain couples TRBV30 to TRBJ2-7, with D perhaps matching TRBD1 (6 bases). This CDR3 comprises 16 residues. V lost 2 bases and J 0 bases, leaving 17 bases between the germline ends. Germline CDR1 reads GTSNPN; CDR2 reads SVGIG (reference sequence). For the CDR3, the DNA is TGTGCCTGGAGTCTTCTAGGGACACAGAGCTCCTACGAGCAGTACTTC. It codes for CAWSLLGTQSSYEQYF.

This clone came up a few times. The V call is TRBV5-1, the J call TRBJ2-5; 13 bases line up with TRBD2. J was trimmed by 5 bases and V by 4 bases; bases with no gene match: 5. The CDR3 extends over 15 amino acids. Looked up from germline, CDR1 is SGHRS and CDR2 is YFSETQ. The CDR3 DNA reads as TGCGCCAGCAGCCCGGAACTAGCGGGAGGGGAGACCCAGTACTTC. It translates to CASSPELAGGETQYF.

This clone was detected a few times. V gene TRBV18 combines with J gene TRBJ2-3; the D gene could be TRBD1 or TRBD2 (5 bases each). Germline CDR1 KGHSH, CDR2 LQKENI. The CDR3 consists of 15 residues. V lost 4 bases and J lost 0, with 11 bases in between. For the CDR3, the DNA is TGTGCCAGCTCACGCCCCGGGGCCAGCACAGATACGCAGTATTTT. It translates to CASSRPGASTDTQYF.

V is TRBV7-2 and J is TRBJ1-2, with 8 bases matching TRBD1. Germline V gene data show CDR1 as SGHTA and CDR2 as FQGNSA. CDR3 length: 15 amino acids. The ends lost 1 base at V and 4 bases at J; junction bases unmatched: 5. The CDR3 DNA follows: TGTGCCAGCAGCTTAGGGACAGGGTGGGTCTATGGCTACACCTTC. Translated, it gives CASSLGTGWVYGYTF.

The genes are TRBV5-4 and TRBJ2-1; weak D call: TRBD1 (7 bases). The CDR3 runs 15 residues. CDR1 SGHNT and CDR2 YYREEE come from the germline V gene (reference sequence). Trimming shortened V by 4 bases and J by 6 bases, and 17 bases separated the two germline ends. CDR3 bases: TGTGCCAGCAGCCTCACGCAGGGGGGTAGCAATGAGCAGTTCTTC. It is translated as CASSLTQGGSNEQFF.

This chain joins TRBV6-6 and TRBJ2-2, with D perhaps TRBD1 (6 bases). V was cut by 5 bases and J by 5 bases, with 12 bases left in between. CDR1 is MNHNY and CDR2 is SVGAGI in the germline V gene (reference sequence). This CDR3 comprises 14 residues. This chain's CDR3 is CASSKQGYTGELFF. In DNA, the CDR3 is TGTGCCAGCAGTAAACAGGGATATACCGGGGAGCTGTTTTTT.

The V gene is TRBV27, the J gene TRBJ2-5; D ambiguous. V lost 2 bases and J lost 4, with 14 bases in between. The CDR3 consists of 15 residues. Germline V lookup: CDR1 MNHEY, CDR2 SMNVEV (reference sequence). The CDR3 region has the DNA TGTGCCAGCAGTTTAATAGGGCTCGTCCGAGAGACCCAGTACTTC. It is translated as CASSLIGLVRETQYF.

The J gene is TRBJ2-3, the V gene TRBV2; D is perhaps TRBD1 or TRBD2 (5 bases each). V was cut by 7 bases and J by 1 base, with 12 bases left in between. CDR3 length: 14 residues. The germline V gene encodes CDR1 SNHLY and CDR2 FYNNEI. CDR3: CASIGGGGTDTQYF. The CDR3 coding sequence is TGTGCCAGCATAGGTGGGGGTGGCACAGATACGCAGTATTTT.

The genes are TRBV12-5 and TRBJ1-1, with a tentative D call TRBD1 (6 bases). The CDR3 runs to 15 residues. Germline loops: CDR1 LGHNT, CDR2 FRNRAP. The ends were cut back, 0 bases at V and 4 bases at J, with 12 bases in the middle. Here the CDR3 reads CASGLVDGTPTEAFF. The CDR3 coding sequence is TGTGCTAGTGGTTTGGTAGATGGGACACCCACTGAAGCTTTCTTT.

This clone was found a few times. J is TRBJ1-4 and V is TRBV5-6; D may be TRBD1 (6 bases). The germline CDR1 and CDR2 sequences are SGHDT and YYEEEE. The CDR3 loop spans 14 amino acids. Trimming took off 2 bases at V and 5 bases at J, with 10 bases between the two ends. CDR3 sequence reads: CASSFRDINEKLFF. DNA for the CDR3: TGTGCCAGCAGCTTCCGGGACATCAATGAAAAACTGTTTTTT.

CDR3 loop: CASRRQGGNQPQHF. For the CDR3, the DNA is TGTGCCAGCAGGCGACAGGGAGGCAATCAGCCCCAGCATTTT. V and J are TRBV6-5 and TRBJ1-5; 7 nucleotides agree with TRBD1. The CDR3 runs 14 residues. With 6 bases clipped from V and 2 bases from J, the junction kept 4 bases outside the gene matches. Germline CDR1 is MNHEY and CDR2 is SVGAGI.

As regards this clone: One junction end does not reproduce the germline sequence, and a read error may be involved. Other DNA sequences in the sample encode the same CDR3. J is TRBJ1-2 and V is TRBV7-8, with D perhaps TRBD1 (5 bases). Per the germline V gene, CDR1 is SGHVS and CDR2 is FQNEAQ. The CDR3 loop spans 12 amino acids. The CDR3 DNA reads TGTGCTAGCAGCTCAGGGAACTATGGCTACACCTTC. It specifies CASSSGNYGYTF.

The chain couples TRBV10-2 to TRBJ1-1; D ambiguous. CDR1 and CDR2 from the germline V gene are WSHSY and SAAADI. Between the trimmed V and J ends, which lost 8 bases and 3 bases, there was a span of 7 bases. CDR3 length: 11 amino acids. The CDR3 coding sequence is TGCGCCAGCCTCGCCTACACTGAAGCTTTCTTT. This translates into CASLAYTEAFF.

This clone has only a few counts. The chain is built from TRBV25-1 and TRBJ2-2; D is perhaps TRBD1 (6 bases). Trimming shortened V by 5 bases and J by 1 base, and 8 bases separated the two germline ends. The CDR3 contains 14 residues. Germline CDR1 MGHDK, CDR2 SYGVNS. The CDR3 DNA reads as TGTGCCAGCAGTTGGGGACAGAACACCGGGGAGCTGTTTTTT. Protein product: CASSWGQNTGELFF.

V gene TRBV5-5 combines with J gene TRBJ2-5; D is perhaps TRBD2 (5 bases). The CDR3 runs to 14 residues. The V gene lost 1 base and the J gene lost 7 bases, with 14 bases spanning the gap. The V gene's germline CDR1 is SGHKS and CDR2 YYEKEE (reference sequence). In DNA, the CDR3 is TGTGCCAGCAGCTTGCGAGGGTCTCGGGGGACCCAGTACTTC. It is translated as CASSLRGSRGTQYF.

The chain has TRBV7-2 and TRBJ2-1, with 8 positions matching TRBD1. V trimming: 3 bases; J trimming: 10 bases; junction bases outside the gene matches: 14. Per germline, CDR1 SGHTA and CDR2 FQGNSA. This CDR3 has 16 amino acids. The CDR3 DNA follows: TGTGCCAGCAGCTTTAGTCAGGGGGCTTTATCATGGGAGCAGTTCTTC. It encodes CASSFSQGALSWEQFF.

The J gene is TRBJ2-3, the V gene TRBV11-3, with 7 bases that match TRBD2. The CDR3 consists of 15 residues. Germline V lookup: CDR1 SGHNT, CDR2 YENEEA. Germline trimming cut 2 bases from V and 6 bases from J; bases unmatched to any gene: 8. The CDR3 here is CASSLRREFTDTQYF. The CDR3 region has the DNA TGTGCCAGCAGCTTACGGCGGGAGTTCACGGATACGCAGTATTTT.

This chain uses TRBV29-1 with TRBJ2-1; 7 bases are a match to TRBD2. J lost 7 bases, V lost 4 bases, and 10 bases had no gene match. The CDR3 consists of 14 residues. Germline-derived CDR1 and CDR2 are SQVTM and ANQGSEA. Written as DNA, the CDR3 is TGCAGCGTTGTTCAAGCGGGATTTAGGAATGAGCAGTTCTTC. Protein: CSVVQAGFRNEQFF.

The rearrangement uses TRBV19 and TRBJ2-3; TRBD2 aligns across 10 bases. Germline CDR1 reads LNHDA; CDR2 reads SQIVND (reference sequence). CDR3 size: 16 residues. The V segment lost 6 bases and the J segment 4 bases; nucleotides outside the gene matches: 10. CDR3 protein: CASSAPGTSAADTQYF. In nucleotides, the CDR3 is TGTGCCAGTAGCGCCCCCGGGACTAGCGCCGCAGATACGCAGTATTTT.